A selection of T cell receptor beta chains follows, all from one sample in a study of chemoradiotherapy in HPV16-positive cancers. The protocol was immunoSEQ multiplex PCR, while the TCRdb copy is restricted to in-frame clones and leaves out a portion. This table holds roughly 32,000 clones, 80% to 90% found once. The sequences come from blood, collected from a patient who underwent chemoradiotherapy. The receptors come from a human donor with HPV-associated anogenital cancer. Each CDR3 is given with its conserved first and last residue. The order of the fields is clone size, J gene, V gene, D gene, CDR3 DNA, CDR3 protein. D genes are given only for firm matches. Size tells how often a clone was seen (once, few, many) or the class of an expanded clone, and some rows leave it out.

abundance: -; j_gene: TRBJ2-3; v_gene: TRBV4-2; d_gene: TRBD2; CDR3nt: TGTGCCAGCAGCCCGTCTCAAGGCGGGGGGAGGGCAGATACGCAGTATTTT; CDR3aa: CASSPSQGGGRADTQYF
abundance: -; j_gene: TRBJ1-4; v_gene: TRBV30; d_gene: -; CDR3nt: TGTGCCTGGAGTGTCCGACGGGCAGAGGATGAAAAACTGTTTTTT; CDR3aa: CAWSVRRAEDEKLFF
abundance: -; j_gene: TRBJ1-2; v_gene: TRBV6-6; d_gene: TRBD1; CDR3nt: TGTGCCAGCAGGACAGGGGACTATGGCTACACCTTC; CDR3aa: CASRTGDYGYTF
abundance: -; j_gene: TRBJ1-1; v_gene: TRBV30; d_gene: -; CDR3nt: TGTGCCTGGAGTACCCCGGGCAGGGCTGGCACTGAAGCTTTCTTT; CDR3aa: CAWSTPGRAGTEAFF
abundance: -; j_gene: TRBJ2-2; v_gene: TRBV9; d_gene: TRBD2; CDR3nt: TGTGCCAGCAGCGTAGTTGTAGCGGGAGGAACCGGGGAGCTGTTTTTT; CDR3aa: CASSVVVAGGTGELFF
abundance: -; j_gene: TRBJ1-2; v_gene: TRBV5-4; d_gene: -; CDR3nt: TGTGCCAGCAGCTTGGAGCAGGGGTTGACCTATGGCTACACCTTC; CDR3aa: CASSLEQGLTYGYTF
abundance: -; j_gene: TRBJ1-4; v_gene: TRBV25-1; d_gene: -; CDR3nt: TGTGCCAGCAGTGCGCGGACTTTGGTGTTTTTT; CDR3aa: CASSARTLVFF
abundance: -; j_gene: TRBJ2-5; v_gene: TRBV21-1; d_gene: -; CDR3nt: TGTGCCATCTCCGAGGGCCCAGGAGGGGCGAAAACCCCACAAACCCCCCAAGAGACCCAGTACTTC; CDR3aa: CAISEGPGGAKTPQTPQETQYF
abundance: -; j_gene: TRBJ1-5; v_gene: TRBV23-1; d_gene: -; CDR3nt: TGCGCCAGCAGTCAACTGACCCCCTCCGGGAGAAAGTCAACCCAGCTCCCCCAGCATTTT; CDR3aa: CASSQLTPSGRKSTQLPQHF
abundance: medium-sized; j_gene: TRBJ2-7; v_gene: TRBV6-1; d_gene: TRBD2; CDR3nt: TGTGCCAGCGGGTTACTTAGCGGGGGCTCCTACGAGCAGTACTTC; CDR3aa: CASGLLSGGSYEQYF
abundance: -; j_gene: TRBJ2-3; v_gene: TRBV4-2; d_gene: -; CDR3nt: TGTGCCAGCAGCCAAGAAGGAGGGGGGGACGCAGATACGCAGTATTTT; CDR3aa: CASSQEGGGDADTQYF
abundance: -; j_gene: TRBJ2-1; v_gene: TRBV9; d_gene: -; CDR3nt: TGTGCCAGCAGCCCTCAACGCAGTGAGCAGTTCTTC; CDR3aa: CASSPQRSEQFF
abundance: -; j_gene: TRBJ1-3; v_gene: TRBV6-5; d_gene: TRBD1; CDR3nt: TGTGCCAGCAGTTTTGACAGGGAGACCTCTGGAAACACCATATATTTT; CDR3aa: CASSFDRETSGNTIYF
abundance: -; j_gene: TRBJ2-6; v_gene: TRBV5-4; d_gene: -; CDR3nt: TGTGCCAGCAGCTTGGGAGGATCCTCTGGGGCCAACGTCCTGACTTTC; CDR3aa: CASSLGGSSGANVLTF
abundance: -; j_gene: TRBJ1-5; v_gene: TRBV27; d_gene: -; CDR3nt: TGTGCCAGCAGTTTACTGGGTAGCAATCAGCCCCAGCATTTT; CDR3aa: CASSLLGSNQPQHF
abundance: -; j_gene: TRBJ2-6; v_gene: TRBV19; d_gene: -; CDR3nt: TGTGCCAGTAGGCAGGGGAGATTCTCTGGGGCCAACGTCCTGACTTTC; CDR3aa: CASRQGRFSGANVLTF
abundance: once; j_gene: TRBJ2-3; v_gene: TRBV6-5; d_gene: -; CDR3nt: TGTGCCAGCAGTTACTCGACCGGGAATACGCAGTATTTT; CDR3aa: CASSYSTGNTQYF
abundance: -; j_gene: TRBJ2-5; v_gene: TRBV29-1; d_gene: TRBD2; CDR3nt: TGCAGCGTTGACGCTGGACTAGCGGGGATTTGGGAGACCCAGTACTTC; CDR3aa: CSVDAGLAGIWETQYF
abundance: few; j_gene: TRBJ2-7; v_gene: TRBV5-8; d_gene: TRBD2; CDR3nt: TGTGCCAGCAGCTTCCCGGGGGGGCCCAACGAGCAGTACTTC; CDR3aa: CASSFPGGPNEQYF